This TCR delta chain stems from a study of γδ T cells in repeated Plasmodium falciparum infection listed by TCRdb under 2021. Turning to the overall study: In the natural-infection arm, Malian children exposed to intense seasonal malaria transmission were enrolled and compared against age and gender matched Australian children. The study examined how repeated Plasmodium falciparum infection shapes the human gammadelta T cell repertoire, using natural infection in Mali and controlled human malaria infection. Malian gammadelta TCR repertoires were analysed cross-sectionally during no-transmission periods and were analysed longitudinally across acute febrile malaria episodes. About five malaria-naive U.S. adults underwent four controlled human malaria infections by bites from P. falciparum NF54-infected Anopheles stephensi mosquitoes over about 590 days. Samples from controlled-infection subjects were taken at baseline, just before selected infections, and 21 days after each infection.

The paper as a whole reports these results and caveats: Compared with Australian children, Malian children appeared to have Vdelta2-negative gammadelta TCR repertoires that were more clonally expanded, less diverse and less shared. In Vdelta2-negative gammadelta TCR repertoires, which were largely Vdelta1+, repeated controlled infections appeared to drive waves of new clonotype selection. The Malian cohort came from a small rural village of predominantly one ethnic group, limiting generalizability. Vgamma9/Vdelta2+ TCR repertoires showed a highly stable polyclonal repertoire over time and infection, with many inter-individual overlapping TCRgamma sequences. The controlled-infection cohort was small, limiting analysis of inter-individual variability in gammadelta T cell responses.

From its cysteine to its phenylalanine, the CDR3 spans 16 amino acids. Only the CDR3 DNA stays, 48 bases, in frame from base 1. CDR1 is given as TSWWSYY and CDR2 as QGS, both from the germline V gene. About this clone itself: Its antigen specificity is not known. A read error likely explains this, since a far larger clone differs by one base. At the DNA level, this CDR3 is encoded by other sequences in the same sample as well.

Vgamma9/Vdelta2+ and Vdelta2-negative gammadelta T cell populations were flow-sorted from peripheral blood mononuclear cells for bulk TCR repertoire analysis. Libraries were constructed by multiplex PCR. TCRdb records Illumina MiSeq as the sequencer. Each sorted gammadelta T cell sample was sequenced for both the TCR gamma (TRG) and TCR delta (TRD) chains. As for how the authors treated the data: Repertoire analyses included clonotype tree plots, accumulated frequency of the top 20 clonotypes, diversity index (DI) and D75 metrics. TCRdb reanalyzed the public reads with the CATT caller, and identical DNA sequences were merged afterwards. What appears here as the V and J calls and clone size reflects TCRdb's work, not the paper's. Present in this sample are over 90,000 delta-chain clones, approximately 0.92% of which were seen just once. Just under 10% of the sample goes to the ten largest clones.

Source material: gamma-delta T cells from blood. The V gene call reads TRDV1; no J gene was called; the D call in the table, TRDD3, was not verified against the DNA. The receptor comes from a pool of human donors (malaria-infected and uninfected, not separated). The DNA sequence is given as TGTGCTCTTGGGGAACTAGGGATTGAGTACACCGATAAGCTCATCTTT. Translated, this gives CALGELGIEYTDKLIF.